The clone carrying this TCR beta chain was counted at least ten times. The data belong to a study of T-cell reconstitution after alpha-beta-depleted transplantation in children. Unique molecular identifiers were incorporated into the prepared TCRbeta library. TCRdb itself ran the PCR reads through MiXCR, one entry per CDR3 protein. The sample contains fewer than 90,000 distinct CDR3 sequences, around 6.6% of which appear only once. The CDR3 runs 11 residues. V was pared by 8 bases and J by 6 bases, with 13 bases between. Germline V lookup: CDR1 SQVTM, CDR2 ANQGSEA. This sequence joins TRBV29-1 and TRBJ1-1, with a weak D call TRBD1 (6 bases). The sequences come from PBMCs from the stem cell graft donor, collected from the stem cell graft. The sequence came from a human donor who donated a stem cell graft to a child with acute lymphoblastic leukemia. The CDR3 DNA reads as TGCAGCTCCACGTGGACAGCTGAAGCTTTCTTT. Amino acid sequence: CSSTWTAEAFF.